This T cell receptor (beta chain) was sequenced for a study of human T cells and chemical hapten exposure. As to time point: patch test 2, 6 weeks after DPC sensitization. Sample treatment: therapeutic diphenylcyclopropenone sensitization with weekly scalp DPC. In its sample, this clonotype was seen a few times. The library labeled individual cDNA molecules by adding unique molecular identifiers to them. TCRdb reprocessed the RACE reads with MiXCR, giving one entry per CDR3 protein. The table shows 80,000 to 95,000 distinct CDR3 sequences, with approximately 10% occurring only once. This CDR3 has 14 residues. V was shortened by 3 bases and J by 6 bases, with 12 bases between the two germline ends.

The genes are TRBV12-3 or TRBV12-4 and TRBJ1-5, with D possibly being TRBD1 (5 bases). The sample here was whole blood, taken in connection with sensitization to the hapten diphenylcyclopropenone (DPC). The sequence came from a man in his forties with alopecia areata. Some clones in this sample may be carry-over from other donors' samples. Written as DNA, the CDR3 is TGTGCCAGCAGTTTTGGCAGGGTTGGTCAGCCCCAGCATTTT. It codes for CASSFGRVGQPQHF.